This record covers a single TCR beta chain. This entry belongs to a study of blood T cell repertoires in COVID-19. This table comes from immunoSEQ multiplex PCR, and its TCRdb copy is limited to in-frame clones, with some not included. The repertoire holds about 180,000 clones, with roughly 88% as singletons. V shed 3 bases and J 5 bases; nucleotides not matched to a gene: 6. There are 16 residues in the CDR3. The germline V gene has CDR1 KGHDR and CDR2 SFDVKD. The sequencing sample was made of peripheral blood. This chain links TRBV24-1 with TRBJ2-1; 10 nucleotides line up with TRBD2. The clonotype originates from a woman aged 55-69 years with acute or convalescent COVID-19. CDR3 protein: CATSDPSGGTNNEQFF. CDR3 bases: TGTGCCACCAGTGATCCTAGCGGGGGAACCAACAATGAGCAGTTCTTC.